A selection of T cell receptor beta chains follows, all from one sample in a study of T cells in Graves' hyperthyroidism and ophthalmopathy. TCRdb re-derived calls from the multiplex PCR reads in MiXCR, one entry per CDR3 protein. The sample holds about 580,000 distinct CDR3 sequences, around 42% seen once. Sequenced input: peripheral blood or thyroid tissue (not recorded which). The source of these receptors is a woman aged 18-35 years with Graves' hyperthyroidism. The CDR3 runs from the conserved cysteine through the conserved F or W. A D gene is named only where the DNA matches it firmly. The size entry is marked missing in some rows and otherwise reads once, few, many or a size class.

clone_size j_call d_call v_call cdr3_nt cdr3_aa
- TRBJ2-7 TRBD1 TRBV5-5 TGTGCCTGCAATCCGGGACAGGGGGATCACGAGCAGTACTTC CACNPGQGDHEQYF
- TRBJ2-7 TRBD1 TRBV7-2 TGTGCCAGCAGCTCAGGACAGGGCCTCTACGAGCAGTACTTC CASSSGQGLYEQYF
many TRBJ2-7 TRBD2 TRBV7-2 TGTGCCAGCAGCTTAGAGTTGGGGGGGGGCGAGCAGTACTTC CASSLELGGGEQYF
- TRBJ2-7 - TRBV29-1 TGTGCCAGCAGCCCCGAAGGGATTACCTACGAGCAGTACTTC CASSPEGITYEQYF
- TRBJ1-6 TRBD1 TRBV10-3 TGTGCCACCTTTCGAGGGACAGACAATTCACCCCTCCACTTT CATFRGTDNSPLHF
- TRBJ2-2 - TRBV3-2 TGTGCCAGCAGCCACCCAAGCGGGAGGGTGTACACCGGGGAGCTGTTTTTT CASSHPSGRVYTGELFF
few TRBJ1-2 - TRBV29-1 TGCAGCGTTGAAGAACATGCCTACACCTTC CSVEEHAYTF
- TRBJ1-2 - TRBV6-6 TGTGCCAGCAGCGTGGGCAATAACTATGGCTACACCTTC CASSVGNNYGYTF
once TRBJ1-6 - TRBV7-9 TGTGCCCATTCGGAAAATTCACCCCTCCACTTT CAHSENSPLHF
many TRBJ2-7 - TRBV7-9 TGTGCCAGCACCCCCCGCGAAGGGGGCGAGCAGTACTTC CASTPREGGEQYF
many TRBJ2-7 - TRBV18 TGTGCCAGCAGCCCCACTAGCTACGAGCAGTACTTC CASSPTSYEQYF
- TRBJ1-5 - TRBV10-3 TGTGCCATCAGGCCCGGACTGAGCAATCAGCCCCAGCACTTT CAIRPGLSNQPQHF
- TRBJ2-7 TRBD2 TRBV14 TGTGCCAGCAGACCTAGCGGGAGTTACGAGCAGTACTTC CASRPSGSYEQYF
- TRBJ1-5 - TRBV4-1 TGCGCCAGCAGCCAAGACAGGGACGGTCAGCCCCAGCATTTT CASSQDRDGQPQHF
many TRBJ2-2 TRBD1 TRBV2 TGTGCCAGCAGTCGGAGACAGGGCGACACCGGGGAGCTGTTTTTT CASSRRQGDTGELFF
- TRBJ2-7 TRBD2 TRBV29-1 TGCAGCGTTGAGGCGGCGGGAGGGACCAATGAGCAGTACTTC CSVEAAGGTNEQYF
- TRBJ2-5 - TRBV5-4 TGTGCCAGCAGCTTCGGGGGCGAGCAAGAGACCCAGTACTTC CASSFGGEQETQYF